This T cell receptor (beta chain) was sequenced in a study of blood T cell repertoires in COVID-19. Germline CDR1 and CDR2: MGHDK and SYGVNS. V shed 6 bases and J 5 bases; nucleotides not matched to a gene: 12. This CDR3 is 16 amino acids long. Clones were read by immunoSEQ multiplex PCR, and TCRdb kept only the in-frame ones, dropping some. In the table there are 650,000 to 800,000 clones, 85% to 90% of which are singletons. This clonotype was sampled from a woman between 18 and 30 years old with acute or convalescent COVID-19. Material for sequencing was peripheral blood. V and J are TRBV25-1 and TRBJ1-1, with 10 bases identical to TRBD1. The CDR3 spells CASSSRSGTGATEAFF. In nucleotides, the CDR3 is TGTGCCAGCAGCTCCCGCTCCGGGACAGGGGCGACTGAAGCTTTCTTT.